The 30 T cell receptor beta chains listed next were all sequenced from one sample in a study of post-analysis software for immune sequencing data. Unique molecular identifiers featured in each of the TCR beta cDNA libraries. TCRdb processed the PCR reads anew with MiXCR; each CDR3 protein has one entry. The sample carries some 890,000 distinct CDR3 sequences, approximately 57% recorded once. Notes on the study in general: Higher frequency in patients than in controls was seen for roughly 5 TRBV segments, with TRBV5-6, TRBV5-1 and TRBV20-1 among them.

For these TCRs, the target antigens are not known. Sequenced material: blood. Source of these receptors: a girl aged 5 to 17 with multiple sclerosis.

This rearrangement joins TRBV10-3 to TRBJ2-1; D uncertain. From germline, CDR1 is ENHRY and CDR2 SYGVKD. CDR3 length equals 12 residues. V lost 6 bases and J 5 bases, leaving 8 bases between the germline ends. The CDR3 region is CAISDTNNEQFF. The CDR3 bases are TGTGCCATCAGCGACACGAACAATGAGCAGTTCTTC.

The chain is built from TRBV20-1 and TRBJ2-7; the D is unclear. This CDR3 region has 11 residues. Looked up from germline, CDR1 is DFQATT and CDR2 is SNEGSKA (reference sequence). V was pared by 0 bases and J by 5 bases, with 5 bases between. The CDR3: CSARERNEQYF. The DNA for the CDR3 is TGCAGTGCTAGAGAAAGGAACGAGCAGTACTTC.

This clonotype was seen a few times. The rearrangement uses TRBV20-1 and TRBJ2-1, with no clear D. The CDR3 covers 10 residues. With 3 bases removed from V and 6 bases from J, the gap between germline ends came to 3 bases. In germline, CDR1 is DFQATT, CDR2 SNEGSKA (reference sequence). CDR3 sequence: CSASSNEQFF. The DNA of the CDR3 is TGCAGTGCTAGCAGCAATGAGCAGTTCTTC.

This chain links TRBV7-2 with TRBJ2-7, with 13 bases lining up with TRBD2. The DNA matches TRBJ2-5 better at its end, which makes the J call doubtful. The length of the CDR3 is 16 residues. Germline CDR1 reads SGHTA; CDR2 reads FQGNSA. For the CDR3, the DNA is TGTGCCAGCAGCCCACTAGCGGGGGGGCAGCGGGAGACCCAGTACTTC. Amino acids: CASSPLAGGQRETQYF.

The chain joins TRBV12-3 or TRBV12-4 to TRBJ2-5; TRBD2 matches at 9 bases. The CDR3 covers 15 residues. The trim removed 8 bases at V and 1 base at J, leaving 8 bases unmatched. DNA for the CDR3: TGTGCCAGCGGGCGGGCTAGCGGGATCCAAGAGACCCAGTACTTC. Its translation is CASGRASGIQETQYF.

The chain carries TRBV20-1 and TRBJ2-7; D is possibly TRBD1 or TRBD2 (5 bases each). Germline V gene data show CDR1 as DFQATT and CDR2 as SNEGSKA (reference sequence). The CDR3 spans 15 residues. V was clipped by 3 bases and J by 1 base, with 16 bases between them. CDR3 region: CSARFGAEGSYEQYF. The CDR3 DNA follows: TGCAGTGCTAGGTTCGGGGCCGAGGGTTCCTACGAGCAGTACTTC.

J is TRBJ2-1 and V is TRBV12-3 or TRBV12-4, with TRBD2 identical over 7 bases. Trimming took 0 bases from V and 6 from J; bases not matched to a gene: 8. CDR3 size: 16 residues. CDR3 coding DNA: TGTGCCAGCAGTTTAGCGCGGGGCGGGAGAGGCAATGAGCAGTTCTTC. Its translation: CASSLARGGRGNEQFF.

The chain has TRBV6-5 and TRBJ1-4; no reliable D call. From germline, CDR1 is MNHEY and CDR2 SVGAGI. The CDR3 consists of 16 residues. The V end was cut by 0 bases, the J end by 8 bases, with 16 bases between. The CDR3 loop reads CASSYSVWAGGEKLFF. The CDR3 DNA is TGTGCCAGCAGTTACTCGGTGTGGGCAGGCGGAGAAAAACTGTTTTTT.

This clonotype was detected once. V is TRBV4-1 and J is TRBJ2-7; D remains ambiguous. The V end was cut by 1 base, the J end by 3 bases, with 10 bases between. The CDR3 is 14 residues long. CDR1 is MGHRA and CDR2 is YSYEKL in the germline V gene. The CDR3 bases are TGCGCCAGCAGCCAAGGACCAGGCGACTACGAGCAGTACTTC. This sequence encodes CASSQGPGDYEQYF.

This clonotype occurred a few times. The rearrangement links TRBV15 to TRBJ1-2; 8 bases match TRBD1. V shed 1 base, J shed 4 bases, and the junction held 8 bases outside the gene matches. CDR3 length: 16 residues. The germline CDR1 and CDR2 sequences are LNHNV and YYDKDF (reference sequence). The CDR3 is CATSRGGQGATYGYTF. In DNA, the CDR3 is TGTGCCACCAGCAGAGGCGGACAGGGAGCTACCTATGGCTACACCTTC.

CDR3 sequence (DNA): TGTGCCAGCAGCAGGGGGGGCTTAGGCAATCAGCCCCAGCATTTT. Translating it yields CASSRGGLGNQPQHF. V gene TRBV5-8 combines with J gene TRBJ1-5, with a possible D match to TRBD1 (6 bases). The CDR3 consists of 15 residues. The germline V gene has CDR1 SGHTS and CDR2 YDEGEE. V dropped 4 bases and J dropped 2 bases, with 13 bases sitting between them.

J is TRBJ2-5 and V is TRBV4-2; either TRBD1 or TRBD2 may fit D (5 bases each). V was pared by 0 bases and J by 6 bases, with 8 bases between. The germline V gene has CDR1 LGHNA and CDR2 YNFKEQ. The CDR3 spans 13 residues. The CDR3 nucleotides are TGTGCCAGCAGCCAAGATGGGACCCAGACCCAGTACTTC. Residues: CASSQDGTQTQYF.

The CDR3 DNA reads TGCGCCAGCAGCCAAGAGAGCGGCTCCACTAGCGGGAGCTACGAGCAGTACTTC. Translated, it gives CASSQESGSTSGSYEQYF. V is TRBV4-1 and J is TRBJ2-7; 11 nucleotides match TRBD2. Germline assignment: CDR1 MGHRA and CDR2 YSYEKL. V lost 0 bases and J lost 3; bases outside the gene matches: 10. The CDR3 loop spans 18 amino acids.

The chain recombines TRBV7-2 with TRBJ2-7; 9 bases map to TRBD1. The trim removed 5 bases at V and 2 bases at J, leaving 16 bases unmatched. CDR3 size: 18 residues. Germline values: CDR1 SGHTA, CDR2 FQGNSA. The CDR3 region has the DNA TGTGCCAGCAGCGGTCCCAGAATCCGGGACAGGGTTCCCTACGAGCAGTACTTC. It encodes CASSGPRIRDRVPYEQYF.

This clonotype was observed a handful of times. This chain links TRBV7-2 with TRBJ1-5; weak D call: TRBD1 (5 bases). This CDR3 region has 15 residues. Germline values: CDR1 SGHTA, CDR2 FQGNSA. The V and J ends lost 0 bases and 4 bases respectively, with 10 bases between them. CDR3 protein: CASSLARGRNQPQHF. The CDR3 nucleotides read TGTGCCAGCAGCTTAGCCCGGGGGAGGAATCAGCCCCAGCATTTT.

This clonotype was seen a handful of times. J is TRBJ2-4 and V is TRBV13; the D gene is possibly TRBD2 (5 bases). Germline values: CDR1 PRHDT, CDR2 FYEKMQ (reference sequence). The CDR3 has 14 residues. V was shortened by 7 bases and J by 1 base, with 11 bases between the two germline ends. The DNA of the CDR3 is TGTGCCAGCAAGATTGGCGGGGCCAAAAACATTCAGTACTTC. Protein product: CASKIGGAKNIQYF.

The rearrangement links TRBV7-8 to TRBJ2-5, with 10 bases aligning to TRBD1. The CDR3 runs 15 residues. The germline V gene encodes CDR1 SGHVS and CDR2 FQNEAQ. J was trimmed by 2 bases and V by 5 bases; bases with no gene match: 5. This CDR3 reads CASSTGQGGQETQYF. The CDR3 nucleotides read TGTGCCAGCAGCACCGGACAGGGGGGTCAAGAGACCCAGTACTTC.

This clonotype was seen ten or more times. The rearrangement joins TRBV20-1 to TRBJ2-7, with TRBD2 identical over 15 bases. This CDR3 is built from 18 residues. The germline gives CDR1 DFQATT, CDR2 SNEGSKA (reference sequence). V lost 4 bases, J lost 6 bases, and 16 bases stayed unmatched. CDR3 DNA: TGCAGTGCTAAGTCGGGACTAGCGGGAGGAGCATCGGTTTGCGAGCAGTACTTC. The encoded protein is CSAKSGLAGGASVCEQYF.

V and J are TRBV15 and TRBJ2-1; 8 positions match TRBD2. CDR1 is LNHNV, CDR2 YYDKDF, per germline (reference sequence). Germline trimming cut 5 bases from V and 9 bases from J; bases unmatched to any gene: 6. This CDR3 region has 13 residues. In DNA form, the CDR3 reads TGTGCCACCAGCGGAAAAGCGGGGGTTGAGCAGTTCTTC. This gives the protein CATSGKAGVEQFF. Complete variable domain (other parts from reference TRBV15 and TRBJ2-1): DAMVIQNPRYQVTQFGKPVTLSCSQTLNHNVMYWYQQKSSQAPKLLFHYYDKDFNNEADTPDNFQSRRPNTSFCFLDIRSPGLGDTAMYLCATSGKAGVEQFFGPGTRLTVL.

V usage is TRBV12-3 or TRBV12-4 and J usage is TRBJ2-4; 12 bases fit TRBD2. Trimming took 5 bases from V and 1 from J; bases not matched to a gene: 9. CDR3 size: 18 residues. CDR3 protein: CASSAGLAGPRAKNIQYF. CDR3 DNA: TGTGCCAGCAGTGCAGGACTAGCGGGACCGCGCGCCAAAAACATTCAGTACTTC.

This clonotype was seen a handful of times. The CDR3: CSAPRGSGANVLTF. The CDR3 DNA reads TGCAGTGCCCCCCGCGGCTCTGGGGCCAACGTCCTGACTTTC. The J gene is TRBJ2-6, the V gene TRBV20-1; D unresolved. This CDR3 comprises 14 residues. Germline lookup yields CDR1 DFQATT and CDR2 SNEGSKA (reference sequence). With 6 bases removed from V and 0 bases from J, the gap between germline ends came to 9 bases.

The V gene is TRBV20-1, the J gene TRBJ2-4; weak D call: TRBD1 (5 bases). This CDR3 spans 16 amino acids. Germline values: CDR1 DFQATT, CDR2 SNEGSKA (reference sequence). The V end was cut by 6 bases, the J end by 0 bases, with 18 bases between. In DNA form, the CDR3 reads TGCAGTGCGGTACCGCGACAGATACTAGCCAAAAACATTCAGTACTTC. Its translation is CSAVPRQILAKNIQYF.

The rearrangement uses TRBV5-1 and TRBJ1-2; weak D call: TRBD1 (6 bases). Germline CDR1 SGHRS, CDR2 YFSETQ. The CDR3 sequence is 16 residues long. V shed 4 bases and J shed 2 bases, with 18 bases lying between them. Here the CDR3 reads CASSLGQNNYNYGYTF. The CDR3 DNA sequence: TGCGCCAGCAGCCTAGGACAGAATAATTACAACTATGGCTACACCTTC.

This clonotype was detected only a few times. The CDR3 spells CSAERGQYEQYF. The CDR3, as DNA: TGCAGTGCGGAGAGAGGGCAGTACGAGCAGTACTTC. This chain uses TRBV20-1 with TRBJ2-7, with D possibly being TRBD2 (5 bases). The V gene lost 6 bases and the J gene lost 4 bases, with 13 bases spanning the gap. Germline CDR1 is DFQATT and CDR2 is SNEGSKA (reference sequence). This CDR3 comprises 12 residues.

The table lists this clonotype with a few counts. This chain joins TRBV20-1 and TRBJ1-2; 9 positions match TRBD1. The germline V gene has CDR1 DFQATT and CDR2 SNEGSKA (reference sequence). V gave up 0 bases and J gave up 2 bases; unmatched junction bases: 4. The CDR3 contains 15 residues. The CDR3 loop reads CSARDRGTGNYGYTF. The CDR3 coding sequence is TGCAGTGCTAGAGATCGCGGGACAGGGAACTATGGCTACACCTTC.

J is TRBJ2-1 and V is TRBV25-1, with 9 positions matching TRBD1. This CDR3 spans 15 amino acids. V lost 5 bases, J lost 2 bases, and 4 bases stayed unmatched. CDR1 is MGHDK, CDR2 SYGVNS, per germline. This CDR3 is CASSRTGGTYNEQFF. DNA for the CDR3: TGTGCCAGCAGTCGTACAGGGGGCACCTACAATGAGCAGTTCTTC.

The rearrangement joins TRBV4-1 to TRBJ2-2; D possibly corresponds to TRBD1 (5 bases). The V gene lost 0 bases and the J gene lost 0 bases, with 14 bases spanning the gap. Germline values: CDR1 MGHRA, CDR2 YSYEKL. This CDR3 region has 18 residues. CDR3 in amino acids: CASSQETGSFANTGELFF. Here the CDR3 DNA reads TGCGCCAGCAGCCAAGAAACAGGCAGCTTCGCGAACACCGGGGAGCTGTTTTTT.

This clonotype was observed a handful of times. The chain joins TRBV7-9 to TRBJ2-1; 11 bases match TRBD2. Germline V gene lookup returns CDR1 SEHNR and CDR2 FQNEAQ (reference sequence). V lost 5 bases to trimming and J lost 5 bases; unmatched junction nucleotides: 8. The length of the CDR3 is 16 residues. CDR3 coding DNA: TGTGCCAGCAGCCACGCTAGCGGGAGGTCGGACAATGAGCAGTTCTTC. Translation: CASSHASGRSDNEQFF.

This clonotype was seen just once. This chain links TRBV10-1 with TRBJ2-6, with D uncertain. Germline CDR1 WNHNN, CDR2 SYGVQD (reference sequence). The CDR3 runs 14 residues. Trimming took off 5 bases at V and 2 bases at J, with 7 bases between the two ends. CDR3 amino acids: CASSPTTGANVLTF. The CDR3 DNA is TGCGCCAGCAGTCCTACGACTGGGGCCAACGTCCTGACTTTC.

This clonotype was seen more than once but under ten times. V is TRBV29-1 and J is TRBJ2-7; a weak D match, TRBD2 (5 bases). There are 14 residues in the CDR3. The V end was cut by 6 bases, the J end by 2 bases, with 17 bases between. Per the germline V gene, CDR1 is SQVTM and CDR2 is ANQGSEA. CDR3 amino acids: CSVLQWTLPYEQYF. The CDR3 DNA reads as TGCAGCGTCCTGCAGTGGACTCTTCCCTACGAGCAGTACTTC.